The 28 T cell receptor beta chains listed next were all sequenced from one sample in a study of blood T cell repertoires in COVID-19. Produced via immunoSEQ multiplex PCR; TCRdb's table is partial and in-frame only. The table has about 250,000 clones, 70% to 90% seen once; the top ten hold under 7%. Sequences were obtained from PBMCs or T cells enriched from blood (not recorded which). These receptors came from a woman aged 45-59 years who had been exposed to COVID-19.

The rearrangement links TRBV5-1 to TRBJ2-2; D not resolved. Germline V CDR1 and CDR2: SGHRS, YFSETQ. CDR3 length: 15 residues. V was shortened by 3 bases and J by 4 bases, with 13 bases between the two germline ends. CDR3 loop: CASSSYTNPTGELFF. CDR3 nucleotides: TGCGCCAGCAGCTCCTATACCAACCCCACCGGGGAGCTGTTTTTT.

This clone occurred a few times. The genes are TRBV5-1 and TRBJ2-3, with a possible D match to TRBD2 (5 bases). The V and J ends lost 4 bases and 5 bases respectively, with 17 bases between them. The CDR3 spans 15 residues. Germline lookup yields CDR1 SGHRS and CDR2 YFSETQ. In DNA, the CDR3 is TGCGCCAGCAGCCTCGCGGCGGGCCCGGTAGATACGCAGTATTTT. Translated: CASSLAAGPVDTQYF.

The chain is built from TRBV3-1 (or the pseudogene TRBV3-2) and TRBJ1-2, with no clear D. Deletions cut 1 base from V and 2 bases from J, with 17 bases between. The V gene's germline CDR1 is LGHDT and CDR2 YNNKEL (reference sequence). This CDR3 region has 17 residues. For the CDR3, the DNA is TGTGCCAGCAGCCAAGGGCACACCCAGGTCGGCAACTATGGCTACACCTTC. Translated, it gives CASSQGHTQVGNYGYTF.

The V and J genes are TRBV5-1 and TRBJ2-3; the match to TRBD1 covers 8 bases. J lost 6 bases, V lost 4 bases, and 7 bases had no gene match. Germline CDR1 SGHRS, CDR2 YFSETQ. The CDR3 is 14 amino acids. CDR3 protein: CASSQGTGGDTQYF. The CDR3 DNA reads as TGCGCCAGCAGCCAGGGGACAGGCGGTGATACGCAGTATTTT.

Here the CDR3 DNA reads TGTGCCAGCAGCGTCAGGACAGGCTCTGGGGCCAACGTCCTGACTTTC. Translated: CASSVRTGSGANVLTF. The rearrangement uses TRBV9 and TRBJ2-6, with 7 nucleotides matching TRBD1. This CDR3 is 16 amino acids long. Losses at the gene ends were 2 bases for V and 0 bases for J; bases not matched to a gene: 2. Germline V gene data show CDR1 as SGDLS and CDR2 as YYNGEE.

The V call is TRBV29-1, the J call TRBJ2-1, with 9 bases lining up with TRBD1. Germline CDR1 is SQVTM and CDR2 is ANQGSEA. The V and J ends lost 6 bases and 2 bases, in that order; junction bases with no gene match: 8. The CDR3 has 15 amino acids. The CDR3 sequence: CSVVRQGGTYNEQFF. DNA for the CDR3: TGCAGCGTGGTTCGACAGGGGGGAACCTACAATGAGCAGTTCTTC.

The J gene is TRBJ1-1, the V gene TRBV6-2 or TRBV6-3; 7 bases agree with TRBD1. V gave up 2 bases and J gave up 2 bases; unmatched junction bases: 8. The germline CDR1 and CDR2 sequences are MNHEY and SVGEGT. CDR3 length: 16 residues. The CDR3 region is CASSYPSDRVNTEAFF. CDR3 nucleotides: TGTGCCAGCAGTTACCCTTCCGACAGGGTAAACACTGAAGCTTTCTTT.

The rearrangement links TRBV6-4 to TRBJ2-3, with 7 bases aligning to TRBD1. Germline lookup yields CDR1 MRHNA and CDR2 SNTAGT. J was trimmed by 2 bases and V by 6 bases; bases with no gene match: 11. There are 16 residues in the CDR3. The CDR3 loop reads CASSLTGSALTDTQYF. In DNA, the CDR3 is TGTGCCAGCAGCTTGACAGGGAGCGCCCTCACAGATACGCAGTATTTT.

This chain links TRBV28 with TRBJ1-5; a weak D match, TRBD1 (5 bases). The CDR3 runs 16 residues. CDR1 MDHEN and CDR2 SYDVKM come from the germline V gene. V lost 6 bases, J lost 0 bases, and 15 bases lay in between. The chain's CDR3 is CASSLGGVYSNQPQHF. CDR3 nucleotide sequence: TGTGCCAGCAGCCTCGGGGGAGTTTATAGCAATCAGCCCCAGCATTTT.

J is TRBJ2-3 and V is TRBV15; D possibly corresponds to TRBD1 (6 bases). This CDR3 comprises 15 residues. Germline loops: CDR1 LNHNV, CDR2 YYDKDF (reference sequence). V was trimmed by 6 bases and J by 5 bases, leaving 18 bases between them. Here the CDR3 reads CATRRDTRVVDTQYF. Here the CDR3 DNA reads TGTGCCACCAGACGGGACACTCGAGTTGTAGATACGCAGTATTTT. The variable domain in full, completed from reference TRBV15 and TRBJ2-3, reads DAMVIQNPRYQVTQFGKPVTLSCSQTLNHNVMYWYQQKSSQAPKLLFHYYDKDFNNEADTPDNFQSRRPNTSFCFLDIRSPGLGDTAMYLCATRRDTRVVDTQYFGPGTRLTVL.

The CDR3 reads CASSSTRTGGLGEQYF. DNA for the CDR3: TGTGCCAGTAGCTCGACTAGGACAGGAGGGCTAGGAGAGCAGTACTTC. The chain employs TRBV19 and TRBJ2-7, with a possible D match to TRBD1 (7 bases). CDR1 is LNHDA and CDR2 is SQIVND in the germline V gene (reference sequence). V lost 6 bases and J 7 bases, leaving 25 bases between the germline ends. The CDR3 is 16 residues long.

The V gene is TRBV7-2, the J gene TRBJ1-1; weak D call: TRBD1 (5 bases). V gave up 3 bases and J gave up 3 bases, with 17 bases separating them. Germline CDR1 and CDR2: SGHTA and FQGNSA. The CDR3 sequence is 16 residues long. CDR3 sequence reads: CASSFFYLGGDTEAFF. Here the CDR3 DNA reads TGTGCCAGCAGCTTTTTTTACCTCGGGGGGGACACTGAAGCTTTCTTT.

The chain joins TRBV6-5 to TRBJ1-5; TRBD1 matches at 7 bases. Germline V gene data show CDR1 as MNHEY and CDR2 as SVGAGI. The ends lost 8 bases at V and 5 bases at J; junction bases unmatched: 12. There are 15 residues in the CDR3. The CDR3 sequence is CASDPKTGRDQPQHF. Here the CDR3 DNA reads TGTGCCAGCGACCCCAAGACAGGGCGGGATCAGCCCCAGCATTTT.

The V gene is TRBV27, the J gene TRBJ1-6; 7 nucleotides align to TRBD1. Germline trimming cut 5 bases from V and 7 bases from J; bases unmatched to any gene: 2. The germline gives CDR1 MNHEY, CDR2 SMNVEV (reference sequence). The CDR3 length is 13 residues. In DNA, the CDR3 is TGTGCCAGCAGTGAGACAGGGAATTCACCCCTCCACTTT. The encoded protein is CASSETGNSPLHF.

This clone was counted between two and nine times. V and J are TRBV5-1 and TRBJ1-2, with 7 bases matching TRBD1. The CDR3 length is 16 residues. J gave up 5 bases and V 3 bases, and 13 bases lay outside the gene matches. Germline-derived CDR1 and CDR2 are SGHRS and YFSETQ. The CDR3 region is CASSSKTPGQHYGYTF. The CDR3, as DNA: TGCGCCAGCAGCTCCAAAACTCCGGGACAGCATTATGGCTACACCTTC.

This chain connects TRBV19 to TRBJ1-2; no reliable D call. CDR1 and CDR2 (germline): LNHDA, SQIVND (reference sequence). The CDR3 is made up of 15 amino acids. V shed 0 bases and J shed 3 bases, with 11 bases lying between them. For the CDR3, the DNA is TGTGCCAGTAGTATAGATCCTTGGGCTGACTATGGCTACACCTTC. Translating it yields CASSIDPWADYGYTF. The complete variable domain, with remaining parts taken from reference TRBV19 and TRBJ1-2, reads DGGITQSPKYLFRKEGQNVTLSCEQNLNHDAMYWYRQDPGQGLRLIYYSQIVNDFQKGDIAEGYSVSREKKESFPLTVTSAQKNPTAFYLCASSIDPWADYGYTFGSGTRLTVV.

The chain couples TRBV12-3 or TRBV12-4 to TRBJ1-1, with a tentative D call TRBD1 (5 bases). V lost 5 bases and J 1 base, leaving 8 bases between the germline ends. CDR3 length: 13 amino acids. As DNA, the CDR3 is TGTGCCAGCAGTGGGGCATCGAACACTGAAGCTTTCTTT. It specifies CASSGASNTEAFF.

The chain joins TRBV5-4 to TRBJ1-2; D uncertain. Trimming pared 0 bases from V and 1 base from J, leaving 10 bases between. CDR1 SGHNT and CDR2 YYREEE come from the germline V gene (reference sequence). The CDR3 has 15 residues. The CDR3 sequence: CASSLVGHGNYGYTF. The CDR3 DNA reads TGTGCCAGCAGCTTGGTGGGCCATGGTAACTATGGCTACACCTTC.

This clone was seen many times. CDR3 DNA sequence: TGTGCCAGCAGCGTGGTCCGGGTCGTCGGGGTTAGCAATCAGCCCCAGCATTTT. Residues: CASSVVRVVGVSNQPQHF. This sequence joins TRBV5-4 and TRBJ1-5; the D is unclear. The germline CDR1 and CDR2 sequences are SGHNT and YYREEE (reference sequence). Trimming pared 4 bases from V and 0 bases from J, leaving 20 bases between. The CDR3 runs to 18 residues.

V usage is TRBV19 and J usage is TRBJ1-2; TRBD1 matches 7 bases. Germline CDR1 LNHDA, CDR2 SQIVND (reference sequence). Trimming at V came to 4 bases and at J to 4 bases, leaving 6 bases not matched to a gene. The CDR3 spans 14 residues. CDR3 nucleotide sequence: TGTGCCAGTAGTACTATAGGGACAGCCTATGGCTACACCTTC. It yields the protein CASSTIGTAYGYTF.

The gene calls are TRBV14 and TRBJ1-2, with D possibly being TRBD1 (5 bases). V lost 1 base and J 5 bases, leaving 8 bases between the germline ends. Germline V gene sequence: CDR1 SGHDN, CDR2 FVKESK. CDR3 length equals 13 residues. CDR3: CASSQGQIYGYTF. The CDR3, as DNA: TGTGCCAGCAGCCAAGGACAGATTTATGGCTACACCTTC. The full variable domain, with the rest looked up from reference TRBV14 and TRBJ1-2, is EAGVTQFPSHSVIEKGQTVTLRCDPISGHDNLYWYRRVMGKEIKFLLHFVKESKQDESGMPNNRFLAERTGGTYSTLKVQPAELEDSGVYFCASSQGQIYGYTFGSGTRLTVV.

V is TRBV9 and J is TRBJ2-2; possibly TRBD2 for D (6 bases). There are 15 residues in the CDR3. In germline, CDR1 is SGDLS, CDR2 YYNGEE. Trimming removed 3 bases from V and 6 bases from J, with 15 bases in between. CDR3 bases: TGTGCCAGCAGCGACGAGGACTACAGGCCCGGGGAGCTGTTTTTT. It codes for CASSDEDYRPGELFF.

The genes are TRBV7-2 and TRBJ2-5, with 10 bases fitting TRBD2. The germline gives CDR1 SGHTA, CDR2 FQGNSA. The CDR3 runs to 14 residues. The V gene end was trimmed by 5 bases and the J gene end by 4 bases; junction bases not matched to a gene: 4. CDR3 residues: CASSLRTSGETQYF. CDR3 nucleotide sequence: TGTGCCAGCAGCCTGAGGACTAGCGGAGAGACCCAGTACTTC.

This clone has ten or more counts. The chain carries TRBV30 and TRBJ1-1; D is uncertain. There are 18 residues in the CDR3. The V end lost 3 bases, the J end lost 0 bases, and 23 bases lay between the germline ends. Germline V gene data show CDR1 as GTSNPN and CDR2 as SVGIG (reference sequence). CDR3 amino acids: CAWRVVEVTVRVNTEAFF. In nucleotides, the CDR3 is TGTGCCTGGAGGGTTGTAGAGGTAACGGTGCGAGTGAACACTGAAGCTTTCTTT.

V usage is TRBV27 and J usage is TRBJ2-1; D is ambiguous. This CDR3 comprises 11 residues. Germline CDR1 and CDR2: MNHEY and SMNVEV (reference sequence). The V and J ends lost 2 bases and 9 bases respectively, with 5 bases between them. The CDR3 DNA is TGTGCCAGCAGTTTAGGCCCTGAGCAGTTCTTC. This gives the protein CASSLGPEQFF.

This clone was counted a single time. Here the CDR3 DNA reads TGTGCCAGCAGCTTAGAGGGGTGGGGAAGCTCGGTTGGCTACACCTTC. Protein product: CASSLEGWGSSVGYTF. The rearrangement joins TRBV7-2 to TRBJ1-2; a weak D match, TRBD1 (5 bases). The V end lost 1 base, the J end lost 7 bases, and 19 bases lay between the germline ends. Germline V gives CDR1 SGHTA, CDR2 FQGNSA. This CDR3 contains 16 residues.

This rearrangement joins TRBV12-3 or TRBV12-4 to TRBJ1-1, with 7 bases matching TRBD1. V lost 8 bases and J lost 10; bases outside the gene matches: 7. This CDR3 has 11 residues. The CDR3: CASRHRGGAFF. CDR3 DNA sequence: TGTGCCAGCCGCCACAGGGGAGGAGCTTTCTTT.

The chain couples TRBV6-2 or TRBV6-3 to TRBJ2-7, with 7 bases fitting TRBD1. The V gene's germline CDR1 is MNHEY and CDR2 SVGEGT. V lost 5 bases to trimming and J lost 6 bases; unmatched junction nucleotides: 4. This CDR3 is built from 12 residues. This CDR3 reads CASSQGVGEQYF. The CDR3 DNA reads TGTGCCAGCAGTCAGGGGGTTGGCGAGCAGTACTTC.